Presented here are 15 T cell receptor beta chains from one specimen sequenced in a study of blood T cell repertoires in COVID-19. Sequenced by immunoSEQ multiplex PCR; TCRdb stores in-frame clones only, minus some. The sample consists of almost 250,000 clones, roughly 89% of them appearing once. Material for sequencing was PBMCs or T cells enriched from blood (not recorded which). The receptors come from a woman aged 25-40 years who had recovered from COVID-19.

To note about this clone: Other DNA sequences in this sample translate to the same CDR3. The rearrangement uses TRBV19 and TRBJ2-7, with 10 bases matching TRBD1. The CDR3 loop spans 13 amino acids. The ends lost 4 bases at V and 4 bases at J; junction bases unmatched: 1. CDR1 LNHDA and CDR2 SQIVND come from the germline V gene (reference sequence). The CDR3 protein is CASSRTGGYEQYF. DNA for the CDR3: TGTGCCAGTAGTAGGACAGGGGGTTACGAGCAGTACTTC.

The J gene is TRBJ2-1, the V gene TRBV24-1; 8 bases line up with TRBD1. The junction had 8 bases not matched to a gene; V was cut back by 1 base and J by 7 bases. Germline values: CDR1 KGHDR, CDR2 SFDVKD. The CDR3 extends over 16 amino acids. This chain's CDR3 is CATSDLVTGGRNEQFF. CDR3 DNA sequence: TGTGCCACCAGTGATTTAGTCACAGGGGGTAGAAATGAGCAGTTCTTC.

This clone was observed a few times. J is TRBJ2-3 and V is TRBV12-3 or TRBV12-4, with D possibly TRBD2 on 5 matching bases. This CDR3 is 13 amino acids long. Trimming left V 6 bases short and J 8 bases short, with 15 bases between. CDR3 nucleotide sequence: TGTGCCAGCAGCACGCTACTAGTTGCTACGCAGTATTTT. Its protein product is CASSTLLVATQYF.

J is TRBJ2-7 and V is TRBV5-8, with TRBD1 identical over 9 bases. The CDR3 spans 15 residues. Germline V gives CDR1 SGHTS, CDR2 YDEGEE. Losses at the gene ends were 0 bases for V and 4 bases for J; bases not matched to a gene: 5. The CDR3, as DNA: TGTGCCAGCAGCTTGGCCGGACAGGGGATTTACGAGCAGTACTTC. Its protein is CASSLAGQGIYEQYF.

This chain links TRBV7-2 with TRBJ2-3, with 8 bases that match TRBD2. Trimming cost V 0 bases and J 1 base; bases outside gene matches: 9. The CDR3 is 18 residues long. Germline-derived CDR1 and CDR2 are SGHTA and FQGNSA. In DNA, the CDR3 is TGTGCCAGCAGCTTAGCGTTGGACGGGAGGGGTGGCACAGATACGCAGTATTTT. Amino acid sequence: CASSLALDGRGGTDTQYF.

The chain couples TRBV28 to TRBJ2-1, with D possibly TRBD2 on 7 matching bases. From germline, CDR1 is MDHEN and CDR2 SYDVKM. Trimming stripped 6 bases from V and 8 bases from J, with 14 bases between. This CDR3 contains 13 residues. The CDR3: CASRGGPWDEQFF. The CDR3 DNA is TGTGCCAGCAGGGGGGGGCCCTGGGATGAGCAGTTCTTC.

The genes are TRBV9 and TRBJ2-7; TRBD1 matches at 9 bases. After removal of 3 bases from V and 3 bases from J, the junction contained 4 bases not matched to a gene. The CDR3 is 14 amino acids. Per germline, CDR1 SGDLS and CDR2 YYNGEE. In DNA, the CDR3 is TGTGCCAGCAGCGCTCAGGGACAGGGCTACGAGCAGTACTTC. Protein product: CASSAQGQGYEQYF.

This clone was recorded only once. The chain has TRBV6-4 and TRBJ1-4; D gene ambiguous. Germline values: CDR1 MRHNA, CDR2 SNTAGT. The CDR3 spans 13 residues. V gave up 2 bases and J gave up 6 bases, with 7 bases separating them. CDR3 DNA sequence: TGTGCCAGCAGTGACCGTCCTTATGAAAAACTGTTTTTT. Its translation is CASSDRPYEKLFF.

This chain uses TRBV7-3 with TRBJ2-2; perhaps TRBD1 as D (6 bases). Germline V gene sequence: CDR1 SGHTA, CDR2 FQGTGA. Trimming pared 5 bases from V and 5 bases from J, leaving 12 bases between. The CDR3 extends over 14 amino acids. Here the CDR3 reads CASSPGTRTGELFF. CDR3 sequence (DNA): TGTGCCAGCAGCCCCGGGACACGGACCGGGGAGCTGTTTTTT.

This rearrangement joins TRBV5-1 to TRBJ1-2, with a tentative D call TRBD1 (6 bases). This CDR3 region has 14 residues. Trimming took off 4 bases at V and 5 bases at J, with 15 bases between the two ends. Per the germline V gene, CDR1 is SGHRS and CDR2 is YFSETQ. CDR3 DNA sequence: TGCGCCAGCAGCGCTCCGGGACAACGATATGGCTACACCTTC. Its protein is CASSAPGQRYGYTF.

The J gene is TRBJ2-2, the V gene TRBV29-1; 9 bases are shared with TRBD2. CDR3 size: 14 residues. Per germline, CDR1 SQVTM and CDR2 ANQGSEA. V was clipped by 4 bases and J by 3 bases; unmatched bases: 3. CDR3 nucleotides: TGCAGCGTTGGGGGGACTAGCTACACCGGGGAGCTGTTTTTT. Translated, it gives CSVGGTSYTGELFF.

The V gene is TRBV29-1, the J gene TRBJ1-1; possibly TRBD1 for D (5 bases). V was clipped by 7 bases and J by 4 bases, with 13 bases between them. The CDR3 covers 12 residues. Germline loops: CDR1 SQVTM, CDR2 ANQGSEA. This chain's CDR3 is CSASPDSTEAFF. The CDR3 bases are TGCAGCGCCTCGCCTGACAGCACTGAAGCTTTCTTT.

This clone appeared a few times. The CDR3 sequence: CASSFPREGGELFF. The CDR3 nucleotides are TGCGCCAGCAGCTTTCCGCGGGAAGGCGGGGAGCTGTTTTTT. The chain recombines TRBV5-1 with TRBJ2-2; the D gene is possibly TRBD2 (6 bases). This CDR3 contains 14 residues. Trimming left V 2 bases short and J 7 bases short, with 12 bases between. In germline, CDR1 is SGHRS, CDR2 YFSETQ.

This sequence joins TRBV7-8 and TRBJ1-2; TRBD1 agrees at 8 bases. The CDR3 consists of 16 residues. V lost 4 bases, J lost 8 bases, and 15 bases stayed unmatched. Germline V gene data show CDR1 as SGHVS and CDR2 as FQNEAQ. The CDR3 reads CASSYRGQGLVLGYTF. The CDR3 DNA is TGTGCCAGCAGCTATCGAGGACAGGGCTTAGTCCTCGGCTACACCTTC.

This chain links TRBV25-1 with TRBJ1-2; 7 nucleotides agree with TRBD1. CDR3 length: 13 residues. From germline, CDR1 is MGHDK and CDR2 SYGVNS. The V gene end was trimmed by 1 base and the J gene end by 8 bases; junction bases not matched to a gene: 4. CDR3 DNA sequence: TGTGCCAGCAGTGAATCCAGGGGGAGGGGCTACACCTTC. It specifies CASSESRGRGYTF.